This TCR beta chain originates from a study of T cells in tuberculosis. For the study at large: CD1B tetramers identified T cells specific for mycobacterial lipid GMM.

Trimming shortened V by 3 bases and J by 4 bases, and 17 bases separated the two germline ends. The CDR3 contains 16 residues. The germline gives CDR1 SGHNT, CDR2 YENEEA. Profiled with immunoSEQ multiplex PCR; TCRdb holds only in-frame clones, not every one. The sample includes tens of thousands of clones, less than 95% of them seen just once. Time point in this sample: new active TB diagnosis, blood taken before or within 7 days of starting treatment. Active tuberculosis patients were new diagnoses, HIV-seronegative, South African, and aged 18 years or older. The rearrangement uses TRBV11-3 and TRBJ2-3, with a tentative D call TRBD2 (5 bases). The source material was PBMCs, sampled at tuberculosis diagnosis. This TCR was recovered from an adult with tuberculosis. DNA of the CDR3: TGTGCCAGCAGCTTGGGCTGGAGGTCGTTCGCAGATACGCAGTATTTT. Its translation is CASSLGWRSFADTQYF.